This T cell receptor (beta chain) was sequenced for a study of T cells after posttransplantation cyclophosphamide. Broader study findings: Donor CD8+ memory clones often dominated recipient blood repertoires at later times.

Losses at the gene ends were 0 bases for V and 4 bases for J; bases not matched to a gene: 9. The CDR3 consists of 16 residues. Germline lookup yields CDR1 SQVTM and CDR2 ANQGSEA. In its sample, this clone was seen many times. Its antigen is unidentified. Measured with immunoSEQ multiplex PCR; TCRdb has only the in-frame clones, and not every one. The sample contains 20,000 to 25,000 clones, none of them singletons. J is TRBJ2-1 and V is TRBV29-1; 7 bases fit TRBD2. Sequenced sample: PBMCs. The clonotype originates from a woman between 45 and 65 years old in good health, CMV-negative, and a related stem cell transplant donor. For the CDR3, the DNA is TGCAGCGTTGAAGAGCCTCGGGGCGGGAGATACAATGAGCAGTTCTTC. Residues: CSVEEPRGGRYNEQFF.